This T cell receptor beta chain was sequenced during a study of T cells in Graves' hyperthyroidism and ophthalmopathy. V shed 5 bases, J shed 4 bases, and the junction held 12 bases outside the gene matches. Germline assignment: CDR1 SGHAT and CDR2 FQDESV (reference sequence). CDR3 size: 16 residues. RNA transcripts gave rise to amplified TCR beta CDR3 regions. The HTBI primer set drove a first-round RT-PCR of the TCR CDR3. TCRdb reprocessed the multiplex PCR reads via MiXCR and lists one record per CDR3 protein. This sample has 800,000 or so distinct CDR3 sequences, with 38% found just once. The TCR was taken from a man between 18 and 29 years old with Graves' hyperthyroidism. The chain links TRBV11-1 to TRBJ2-5; 8 bases map to TRBD2. Input material: blood. The CDR3 reads CASSTPYSGGGETQYF. The CDR3 nucleotides read TGTGCCAGCAGCACCCCCTACAGCGGGGGTGGAGAGACCCAGTACTTC.